The text below deals with one T cell receptor beta chain. What it binds is not known. About 9.6 milliliters of peripheral blood were drawn from each donor into EDTA-treated tubes. The sample is drawn from a study of blood T cells in healthy people across ages. Primers used in a second PCR of roughly 7 to 12 cycles were a sample-barcoded 5' primer and a J-beta primer mix. TCRdb re-analysed the 5' RACE reads in MiXCR, keeping a single row per CDR3 protein. The table records about 1.1 million distinct CDR3 sequences, roughly two fifths of them present only once. General study findings and limits: The study lacked donor CMV status, which possibly confounded expanded clonotype changes. As age increased, TCR beta diversity per million T cells fell in a roughly linear fashion. Estimated diversity, derived from one million T cells, was regarded as an underestimate.

The sequence was obtained from a man aged 18 to 30 in good health. Material: blood.

CDR3 in amino acids: CASRPNSNQPQHF. CDR3 coding DNA: TGTGCCAGCAGGCCGAATAGCAATCAGCCCCAGCATTTT. V usage is TRBV25-1 and J usage is TRBJ1-5, with no clear D. The V end lost 6 bases, the J end lost 0 bases, and 6 bases lay between the germline ends. Germline V gene sequence: CDR1 MGHDK, CDR2 SYGVNS. The CDR3 loop spans 13 amino acids.